The 16 T cell receptor beta chains below all came from one sample that was sequenced in a study of blood T cell repertoires in COVID-19. Profiled with immunoSEQ multiplex PCR; TCRdb holds only in-frame clones, not every one. Among about 250,000 clones, about 89% were seen once, and the ten largest hold around 1.6%. The sample was peripheral blood. These receptors came from a woman aged 55-75 years who had recovered from COVID-19.

This chain links TRBV11-3 with TRBJ1-6; a weak D match, TRBD1 (5 bases). Germline CDR1 and CDR2: SGHNT and YENEEA. V lost 5 bases and J lost 5, with 10 bases in between. The CDR3 runs 14 residues. The CDR3 sequence: CASSGGGNNSPLHF. The CDR3 DNA reads as TGTGCCAGCAGCGGGGGAGGGAATAATTCACCCCTCCACTTT. Filled out from reference TRBV11-3 and TRBJ1-6, the complete variable domain reads EAGVVQSPRYKIIEKKQPVAFWCNPISGHNTLYWYLQNLGQGPELLIRYENEEAVDDSQLPKDRFSAERLKGVDSTLKIQPAELGDSAVYLCASSGGGNNSPLHFGNGTRLTVT.

The chain employs TRBV7-8 and TRBJ2-7; 12 bases are shared with TRBD2. The V segment lost 5 bases and the J segment 2 bases; nucleotides outside the gene matches: 4. The CDR3 is 15 amino acids. The germline V gene has CDR1 SGHVS and CDR2 FQNEAQ. The CDR3 sequence is CASSTRLAGAYEQYF. The CDR3 region has the DNA TGTGCCAGCAGCACAAGACTAGCGGGGGCCTACGAGCAGTACTTC.

V usage is TRBV10-1 and J usage is TRBJ1-6, with 8 bases fitting TRBD1. CDR3 length equals 13 residues. With V trimmed by 9 bases and J by 7 bases, 5 bases remained unmatched. From germline, CDR1 is WNHNN and CDR2 SYGVQD (reference sequence). CDR3 nucleotide sequence: TGCGCCAGACTCGACAGGGGAAATTCACCCCTCCACTTT. Residues: CARLDRGNSPLHF.

This clone was detected once. The chain employs TRBV2 and TRBJ1-4; no clear D. The CDR3 is 14 residues long. Germline V CDR1 and CDR2: SNHLY, FYNNEI. Trimming shortened V by 7 bases and J by 5 bases, and 14 bases separated the two germline ends. DNA of the CDR3: TGTGCCAGCAAGATGGAGGCGTACAATGAAAAACTGTTTTTT. This gives the protein CASKMEAYNEKLFF.

This clone showed up many times. The rearrangement joins TRBV14 to TRBJ2-3, with D possibly matching TRBD2 (6 bases). CDR1 and CDR2 (germline): SGHDN, FVKESK. The CDR3 is 15 residues long. The V gene lost 2 bases and the J gene lost 2 bases, with 11 bases spanning the gap. Written as DNA, the CDR3 is TGTGCCAGCAGCCAACGCGGGGCTCCCACAGATACGCAGTATTTT. Amino acid sequence: CASSQRGAPTDTQYF.

This clone was recorded only once. As DNA, the CDR3 is TGTGCCAGCAGCTTTTTCGGTAGCAATCAGCCCCAGCATTTT. It translates to CASSFFGSNQPQHF. This rearrangement joins TRBV5-5 to TRBJ1-5; D gene unclear. The length of the CDR3 is 14 residues. Germline V gene data show CDR1 as SGHKS and CDR2 as YYEKEE (reference sequence). V lost 2 bases and J lost 0, with 6 bases in between.

V and J are TRBV12-5 and TRBJ1-1; 12 nucleotides align to TRBD1. Germline CDR1 LGHNT, CDR2 FRNRAP. The length of the CDR3 is 16 residues. V shed 6 bases and J 1 base; nucleotides not matched to a gene: 6. The CDR3 nucleotides read TGTGCTAGTGGCTGGGACAGGGGGCAGGGGAACACTGAAGCTTTCTTT. Protein sequence: CASGWDRGQGNTEAFF.

This clone was detected only a few times. CDR3 bases: TGCAGCGTAGTGATGGGACTAGCGGGGACCGGGGAGCTGTTTTTT. This gives the protein CSVVMGLAGTGELFF. This sequence joins TRBV29-1 and TRBJ2-2; 13 positions agree with TRBD2. The CDR3 is 15 residues long. V lost 6 bases and J lost 5; bases outside the gene matches: 6. Germline assignment: CDR1 SQVTM and CDR2 ANQGSEA.

The chain employs TRBV5-4 and TRBJ2-3; maybe TRBD2 (7 bases). From germline, CDR1 is SGHNT and CDR2 YYREEE (reference sequence). The CDR3 covers 15 residues. The V gene lost 0 bases and the J gene lost 3 bases, with 11 bases spanning the gap. The CDR3 is CASSLARGQTDTQYF. The CDR3 region has the DNA TGTGCCAGCAGCTTGGCGCGGGGGCAGACAGATACGCAGTATTTT.

This rearrangement joins TRBV5-5 to TRBJ1-6, with a weak D call TRBD1 (5 bases). Trimming shortened V by 4 bases and J by 11 bases, and 10 bases separated the two germline ends. Germline CDR1 reads SGHKS; CDR2 reads YYEKEE (reference sequence). CDR3 length: 12 residues. CDR3 coding DNA: TGTGCCAGCAGCGCGAGGACACCACCCCTCCACTTT. Its protein is CASSARTPPLHF.

This clone was observed a handful of times. The chain combines TRBV6-5 with TRBJ1-6, with 8 positions matching TRBD1. Germline values: CDR1 MNHEY, CDR2 SVGAGI. The CDR3 has 15 residues. J gave up 10 bases and V 4 bases, and 9 bases lay outside the gene matches. In nucleotides, the CDR3 is TGTGCCAGCAGTTTATGGACAGGGACAAACTCACCCCTCCACTTT. This codes for CASSLWTGTNSPLHF.

The genes are TRBV7-9 and TRBJ1-1; D is perhaps TRBD1 (5 bases). The germline V and J ends were trimmed by 7 bases and 5 bases, with 14 bases remaining between them. The CDR3 consists of 13 residues. Germline-derived CDR1 and CDR2 are SEHNR and FQNEAQ (reference sequence). As DNA, the CDR3 is TGTGCCAGCACCAGGGTTCAGGGAACTGAAGCTTTCTTT. Protein sequence: CASTRVQGTEAFF.

The chain links TRBV5-1 to TRBJ1-1; 8 bases line up with TRBD1. The germline gives CDR1 SGHRS, CDR2 YFSETQ. The CDR3 totals 14 residues. V shed 4 bases and J 4 bases; nucleotides not matched to a gene: 6. The CDR3 loop reads CASSVQGARTEAFF. DNA for the CDR3: TGCGCCAGCAGCGTGCAGGGGGCGCGCACTGAAGCTTTCTTT.

The chain links TRBV28 to TRBJ1-5; D ambiguous. CDR3 length: 17 residues. The ends were cut back, 1 base at V and 0 bases at J, with 13 bases in the middle. CDR1 is MDHEN, CDR2 SYDVKM, per germline. In DNA, the CDR3 is TGTGCCAGCAGTTTATCCTCCAGGCGATATAGCAATCAGCCCCAGCATTTT. Residues: CASSLSSRRYSNQPQHF.

The rearrangement joins TRBV5-1 to TRBJ2-3; 9 bases align to TRBD2. The germline CDR1 and CDR2 sequences are SGHRS and YFSETQ. CDR3 length equals 15 residues. The V gene end was trimmed by 4 bases and the J gene end by 2 bases; junction bases not matched to a gene: 5. CDR3 DNA sequence: TGCGCCAGCAGCCCAGCGGGGGGCATCACAGATACGCAGTATTTT. Translating gives CASSPAGGITDTQYF.

The chain links TRBV25-1 to TRBJ1-2; 9 bases agree with TRBD1. The CDR3 has 15 amino acids. The V gene's germline CDR1 is MGHDK and CDR2 SYGVNS. V lost 4 bases to trimming and J lost 4 bases; unmatched junction nucleotides: 7. The CDR3 DNA is TGTGCCAGCAGTGCCTGGACAGGGGAAAGCTATGGCTACACCTTC. Translation: CASSAWTGESYGYTF.